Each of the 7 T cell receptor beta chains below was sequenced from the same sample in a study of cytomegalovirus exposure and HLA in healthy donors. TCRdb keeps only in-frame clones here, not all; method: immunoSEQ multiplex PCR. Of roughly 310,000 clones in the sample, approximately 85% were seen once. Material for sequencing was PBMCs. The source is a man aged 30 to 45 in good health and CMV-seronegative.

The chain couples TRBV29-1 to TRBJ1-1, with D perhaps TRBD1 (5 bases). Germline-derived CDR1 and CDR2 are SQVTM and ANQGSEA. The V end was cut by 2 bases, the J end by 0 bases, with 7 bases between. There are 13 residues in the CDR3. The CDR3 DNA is TGCAGCGTTGAAAGGGGCATGAACACTGAAGCTTTCTTT. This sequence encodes CSVERGMNTEAFF.

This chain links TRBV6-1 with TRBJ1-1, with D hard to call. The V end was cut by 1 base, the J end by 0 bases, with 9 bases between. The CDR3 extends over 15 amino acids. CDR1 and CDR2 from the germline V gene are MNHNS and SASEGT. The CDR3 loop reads CASSEGSRLNTEAFF. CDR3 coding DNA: TGTGCCAGCAGTGAAGGGAGTCGGCTGAACACTGAAGCTTTCTTT.

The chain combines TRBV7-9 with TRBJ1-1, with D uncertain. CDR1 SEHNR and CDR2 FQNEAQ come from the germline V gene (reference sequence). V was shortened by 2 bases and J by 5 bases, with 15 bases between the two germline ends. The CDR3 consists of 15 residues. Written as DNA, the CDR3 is TGTGCCAGCAGCTTATCCGGTGCGCGGGAGACTGAAGCTTTCTTT. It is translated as CASSLSGARETEAFF.

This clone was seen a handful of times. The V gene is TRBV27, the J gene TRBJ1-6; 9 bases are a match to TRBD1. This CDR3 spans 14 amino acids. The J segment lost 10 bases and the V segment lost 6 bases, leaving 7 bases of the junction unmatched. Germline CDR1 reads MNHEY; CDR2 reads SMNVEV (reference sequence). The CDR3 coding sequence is TGTGCCAGCAGCCGTACAGGGGGCTACTCACCCCTCCACTTT. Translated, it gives CASSRTGGYSPLHF.

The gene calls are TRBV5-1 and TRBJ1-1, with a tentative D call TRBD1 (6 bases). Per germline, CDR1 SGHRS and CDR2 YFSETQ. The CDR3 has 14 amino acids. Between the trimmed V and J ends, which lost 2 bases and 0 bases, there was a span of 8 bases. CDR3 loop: CASSLKGVNTEAFF. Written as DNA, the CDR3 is TGCGCCAGCAGCTTAAAGGGGGTGAACACTGAAGCTTTCTTT.

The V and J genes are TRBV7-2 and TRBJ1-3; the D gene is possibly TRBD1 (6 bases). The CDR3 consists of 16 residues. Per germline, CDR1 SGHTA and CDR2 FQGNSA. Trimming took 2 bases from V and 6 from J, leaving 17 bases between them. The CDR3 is CASSLQGTLALNTIYF. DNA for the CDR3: TGTGCCAGCAGCTTACAGGGGACCCTCGCCTTAAACACCATATATTTT.

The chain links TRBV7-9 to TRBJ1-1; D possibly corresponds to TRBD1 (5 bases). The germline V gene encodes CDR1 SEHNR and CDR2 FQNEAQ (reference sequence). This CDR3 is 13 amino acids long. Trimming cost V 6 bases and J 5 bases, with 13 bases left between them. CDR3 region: CASRQGEGTEAFF. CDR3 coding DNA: TGTGCCAGCAGGCAAGGGGAGGGGACTGAAGCTTTCTTT.